The 20 T cell receptor beta chains presented below share a single source sample, sequenced in a study of CD8 T cells in ankylosing spondylitis. TCRdb analysed the 5' RACE reads with MiXCR anew, one entry per CDR3 protein. The top ten clones hold 1.1% of a sample with about 340,000 distinct CDR3 sequences, approximately 15% of them seen once. Source material: blood, either unsorted or a sorted T cell fraction (not recorded which). The receptors originated from a male donor with ankylosing spondylitis or in good health (not recorded which).

The rearrangement links TRBV6-1 to TRBJ2-7; 10 bases are shared with TRBD2. CDR1 is MNHNS, CDR2 SASEGT, per germline. This CDR3 region has 18 residues. After removal of 6 bases from V and 2 bases from J, the junction contained 16 bases not matched to a gene. This CDR3 reads CASSLRIQPGLATYEQYF. In nucleotides, the CDR3 is TGTGCCAGCAGCCTCCGAATACAACCGGGACTAGCGACCTACGAGCAGTACTTC.

This clonotype was recorded a few times. DNA for the CDR3: TGCAGCGTTGAAGACGGAGCGGGAGCCGGGGATACGCAGTATTTT. Amino acid sequence: CSVEDGAGAGDTQYF. This chain links TRBV29-1 with TRBJ2-3; 8 bases map to TRBD2. Germline V gives CDR1 SQVTM, CDR2 ANQGSEA. The junction had 8 bases not matched to a gene; V was cut back by 0 bases and J by 6 bases. The CDR3 runs 15 residues.

The V gene is TRBV12-3 or TRBV12-4, the J gene TRBJ2-7; D gene unclear. This CDR3 comprises 11 residues. Trimming took off 4 bases at V and 3 bases at J, with 4 bases between the two ends. The CDR3 bases are TGTGCCAGCAGTTCTAACTACGAGCAGTACTTC. Translating gives CASSSNYEQYF.

The rearrangement joins TRBV4-2 to TRBJ1-4, with D hard to call. The germline CDR1 and CDR2 sequences are LGHNA and YNFKEQ. CDR3 length equals 18 residues. V was shortened by 7 bases and J by 0 bases, with 21 bases between the two germline ends. The CDR3, as DNA: TGTGCCAGCAAGGCTGGCATTTCTCAACTAGCAACTAATGAAAAACTGTTTTTT. Protein product: CASKAGISQLATNEKLFF.

The chain recombines TRBV30 with TRBJ2-1; a weak D match, TRBD2 (6 bases). This CDR3 is built from 16 residues. V gave up 3 bases and J gave up 4 bases, with 19 bases separating them. Germline CDR1 reads GTSNPN; CDR2 reads SVGIG (reference sequence). In nucleotides, the CDR3 is TGTGCCTGGAGAGCTGGGTTGGGGGGAACATACAATGAGCAGTTCTTC. Its translation: CAWRAGLGGTYNEQFF.

In this sample, this clonotype turned up a few times. The chain employs TRBV3-1 and TRBJ2-4, with D unclear. The CDR3 runs 12 residues. V was cut by 4 bases and J by 9 bases, with 10 bases left in between. CDR1 and CDR2 (germline): LGHDT, YNNKEL (reference sequence). CDR3 DNA sequence: TGTGCCAGCAGCCTTTCTGTTGGCATTCAGTACTTC. Translation gives CASSLSVGIQYF. Looking up the rest from reference TRBV3-1 and TRBJ2-4 gives the full variable domain: DTAVSQTPKYLVTQMGNDKSIKCEQNLGHDTMYWYKQDSKKFLKIMFSYNNKELIINETVPNRFSPKSPDKAHLNLHINSLELGDSAVYFCASSLSVGIQYFGAGTRLSVL.

This rearrangement joins TRBV12-3 or TRBV12-4 to TRBJ2-5; 7 bases map to TRBD2. The CDR3 is 11 residues long. V lost 9 bases, J lost 5 bases, and 3 bases stayed unmatched. CDR3 amino acids: CASGREETQYF. Here the CDR3 DNA reads TGTGCCAGTGGGAGGGAGGAGACCCAGTACTTC.

This clonotype has just a few counts. The chain employs TRBV7-2 and TRBJ1-1; D not certain. V lost 2 bases and J lost 3, with 16 bases in between. The CDR3 length is 16 residues. Per germline, CDR1 SGHTA and CDR2 FQGNSA. CDR3: CASSLFRMAQYTEAFF. The CDR3, as DNA: TGTGCCAGCAGCTTATTTCGTATGGCTCAGTACACTGAAGCTTTCTTT. Combining the CDR3 with reference TRBV7-2 and TRBJ1-1 gives the whole variable domain GAGVSQSPSNKVTEKGKDVELRCDPISGHTALYWYRQSLGQGLEFLIYFQGNSAPDKSGLPSDRFSAERTGGSVSTLTIQRTQQEDSAVYLCASSLFRMAQYTEAFFGQGTRLTVV.

A word on this clonotype: Relative to the germline gene, one junction end is altered; a read error may explain this. The chain links TRBV7-2 to TRBJ2-2, with D tentatively TRBD2 (5 bases). CDR3 length: 13 amino acids. Germline V CDR1 and CDR2: SGHTA, FQGNSA. CDR3 coding DNA: TGTGCCAGCAGCATAGCGTTCGGCGGGGAGCTGTTTTTT. This codes for CASSIAFGGELFF.

J is TRBJ1-1 and V is TRBV7-2; D is undetermined. V was trimmed by 2 bases and J by 3 bases, leaving 7 bases between them. Germline V CDR1 and CDR2: SGHTA, FQGNSA. The CDR3 is 13 residues long. In DNA, the CDR3 is TGTGCCAGCAGCTTAACCCGATACACTGAAGCTTTCTTT. Amino acids: CASSLTRYTEAFF.

V gene TRBV21-1 combines with J gene TRBJ2-6; the table assigns TRBD1, which was not confirmed against the DNA. TRBV21-1 counts as a pseudogene. There are 19 residues in the CDR3. The CDR3 here is CASSKKDTRSYSGANVLTF. The CDR3 DNA is TGTGCCAGCAGCAAAAAGGACACTCGATCTTACTCTGGGGCCAACGTCCTGACTTTC.

The chain joins TRBV29-1 to TRBJ2-7; D ambiguous. The germline V gene has CDR1 SQVTM and CDR2 ANQGSEA. The V end was cut by 2 bases, the J end by 0 bases, with 14 bases between. The CDR3 contains 15 residues. This CDR3 is CSVETPGLRSYEQYF. The CDR3 nucleotides read TGCAGCGTTGAAACTCCGGGCCTGCGCTCCTACGAGCAGTACTTC.

This clonotype came up a few times. The rearrangement links TRBV5-4 to TRBJ1-2; 9 bases match TRBD1. The germline gives CDR1 SGHNT, CDR2 YYREEE (reference sequence). Unmatched junction bases numbered 19, after V lost 3 bases and J lost 4 bases. CDR3 length: 19 residues. The CDR3 region is CASSSLPGQGGSSPYGYTF. DNA for the CDR3: TGTGCCAGCAGCTCCTTACCGGGACAGGGAGGGAGTAGCCCCTATGGCTACACCTTC. Full variable domain (remainder filled in from reference TRBV5-4 and TRBJ1-2): ETGVTQSPTHLIKTRGQQVTLRCSSQSGHNTVSWYQQALGQGPQFIFQYYREEENGRGNFPPRFSGLQFPNYSSELNVNALELDDSALYLCASSSLPGQGGSSPYGYTFGSGTRLTVV.

V and J are TRBV19 and TRBJ2-7; D unclear. The CDR3 has 11 amino acids. Trimming left V 8 bases short and J 2 bases short, with 7 bases between. Germline assignment: CDR1 LNHDA and CDR2 SQIVND (reference sequence). This chain's CDR3 is CASVPPYEQYF. The CDR3 DNA reads as TGTGCCAGTGTTCCCCCCTACGAGCAGTACTTC. Looking up the rest from reference TRBV19 and TRBJ2-7 gives the full variable domain: DGGITQSPKYLFRKEGQNVTLSCEQNLNHDAMYWYRQDPGQGLRLIYYSQIVNDFQKGDIAEGYSVSREKKESFPLTVTSAQKNPTAFYLCASVPPYEQYFGPGTRLTVT.

This clonotype was seen ten or more times. The V gene is TRBV5-1, the J gene TRBJ2-1; TRBD2 aligns across 8 bases. The CDR3 loop spans 17 amino acids. Germline values: CDR1 SGHRS, CDR2 YFSETQ. After removal of 4 bases from V and 7 bases from J, the junction contained 16 bases not matched to a gene. CDR3: CASSLQAGLGWANEQFF. CDR3 in DNA: TGCGCCAGCAGCCTGCAAGCGGGACTAGGGTGGGCAAATGAGCAGTTCTTC.

This clonotype was observed a few times. The chain recombines TRBV5-1 with TRBJ1-4, with 8 bases lining up with TRBD1. Germline V CDR1 and CDR2: SGHRS, YFSETQ. The CDR3 loop spans 15 amino acids. V dropped 0 bases and J dropped 8; count of bases not matched to a gene: 6. Here the CDR3 reads CASSLAQGAGEKLFF. The CDR3 coding sequence is TGCGCCAGCAGCTTGGCGCAGGGGGCAGGAGAAAAACTGTTTTTT.

The chain joins TRBV6-2 or TRBV6-3 to TRBJ1-4; D is unresolved. V lost 5 bases and J 4 bases, leaving 8 bases between the germline ends. The CDR3 runs 13 residues. Germline assignment: CDR1 MNHEY and CDR2 SVGEGT. CDR3 sequence: CASSRVRNEKLFF. The CDR3 DNA reads TGTGCCAGCAGTCGGGTTCGTAATGAAAAACTGTTTTTT.

The chain carries TRBV12-3 or TRBV12-4 and TRBJ2-5, with TRBD1 matching 9 bases. V dropped 5 bases and J dropped 5; count of bases not matched to a gene: 6. This CDR3 is built from 14 residues. In DNA form, the CDR3 reads TGTGCCAGCAGTCCGGACAGGGGAAAGGAGACCCAGTACTTC. It translates to CASSPDRGKETQYF.

This clonotype has more than one count but fewer than ten. The chain joins TRBV10-3 to TRBJ1-2; 7 bases line up with TRBD1. The germline gives CDR1 ENHRY, CDR2 SYGVKD. This CDR3 is built from 13 residues. V lost 2 bases to trimming and J lost 7 bases; unmatched junction nucleotides: 4. The CDR3: CAISELTGSGYTF. Here the CDR3 DNA reads TGTGCCATCAGTGAGCTGACAGGGAGTGGCTACACCTTC.

This clonotype was counted between two and nine times. The chain links TRBV11-2 to TRBJ2-7, with D unclear. Germline loops: CDR1 SGHAT, CDR2 FQNNGV. The CDR3 loop spans 18 amino acids. V lost 2 bases and J lost 2, with 22 bases in between. The CDR3: CASSLSPGGVTVAYEQYF. CDR3 sequence (DNA): TGTGCCAGCAGCTTATCCCCCGGTGGGGTCACGGTGGCCTACGAGCAGTACTTC.